One sample yielded the 29 T cell receptor beta chains listed below, sequenced in a study of cytomegalovirus exposure and HLA in healthy donors. The PCR used 60 Vbeta and 13 Jbeta primers. The assay was immunoSEQ multiplex PCR, and TCRdb's table has in-frame clones only and misses some. The sample totals about 32,000 clones. Material for sequencing was PBMCs. The receptor source for this set is a female donor in good health and CMV-seronegative.

This clone registers medium-sized by frequency. V usage is TRBV2 and J usage is TRBJ2-7; TRBD1 matches 9 bases. The CDR3 spans 16 residues. V was pared by 4 bases and J by 1 base, with 8 bases of the junction left unmatched. Germline values: CDR1 SNHLY, CDR2 FYNNEI. CDR3 bases: TGTGCCAGCAGTGTACCGGACAGGGGTGGTTCCTACGAGCAGTACTTC. Residues: CASSVPDRGGSYEQYF.

This clone is classed as medium-sized by frequency. The chain recombines TRBV19 with TRBJ1-3; 7 bases fit TRBD1. CDR3 size: 15 residues. The J segment lost 0 bases and the V segment lost 6 bases, leaving 5 bases of the junction unmatched. Germline values: CDR1 LNHDA, CDR2 SQIVND (reference sequence). CDR3 in DNA: TGTGCCAGTAGAGCCCGGGACAGCTCTGGAAACACCATATATTTT. This translates into CASRARDSSGNTIYF. Together with reference TRBV19 and TRBJ1-3, the CDR3 gives the full variable domain: DGGITQSPKYLFRKEGQNVTLSCEQNLNHDAMYWYRQDPGQGLRLIYYSQIVNDFQKGDIAEGYSVSREKKESFPLTVTSAQKNPTAFYLCASRARDSSGNTIYFGEGSWLTVV.

The CDR3 bases are TGTGCCACCAGCAGAGACGCTAACTCTGGAAACACCATATATTTT. Its protein product is CATSRDANSGNTIYF. The V and J genes are TRBV15 and TRBJ1-3, with no clear D. With 0 bases removed from V and 0 bases from J, the gap between germline ends came to 6 bases. This CDR3 has 15 residues. Germline CDR1 is LNHNV and CDR2 is YYDKDF (reference sequence).

The gene calls are TRBV6-5 and TRBJ1-2; D gene unclear. Germline CDR1 and CDR2: MNHEY and SVGAGI. The CDR3 totals 13 residues. Trimming stripped 0 bases from V and 4 bases from J, with 6 bases between. DNA for the CDR3: TGTGCCAGCAGTTACTCGAGAAGCTATGGCTACACCTTC. Translated: CASSYSRSYGYTF.

The DNA for the CDR3 is TGTGCCAGCAGTACCGGGGGAGGCTATGGCTACACCTTC. This sequence encodes CASSTGGGYGYTF. The chain employs TRBV6-5 and TRBJ1-2; a weak D match, TRBD1 (5 bases). The V end was cut by 5 bases, the J end by 4 bases, with 11 bases between. This CDR3 contains 13 residues. Germline values: CDR1 MNHEY, CDR2 SVGAGI.

CDR3 coding DNA: TGCGCCAGCAGGGGACAGGGAGGCTATAATTCACCCCTCCACTTT. This sequence encodes CASRGQGGYNSPLHF. The rearrangement joins TRBV5-1 to TRBJ1-6; TRBD1 aligns across 9 bases. Per germline, CDR1 SGHRS and CDR2 YFSETQ. The CDR3 length is 15 residues. The trim removed 5 bases at V and 3 bases at J, leaving 3 bases unmatched. Full variable domain (remainder filled in from reference TRBV5-1 and TRBJ1-6): KAGVTQTPRYLIKTRGQQVTLSCSPISGHRSVSWYQQTPGQGLQFLFEYFSETQRNKGNFPGRFSGRQFSNSRSEMNVSTLELGDSALYLCASRGQGGYNSPLHFGNGTRLTVT.

The chain carries TRBV30 and TRBJ1-1; 7 bases match TRBD1. V trimming: 0 bases; J trimming: 0 bases; junction bases outside the gene matches: 16. The germline CDR1 and CDR2 sequences are GTSNPN and SVGIG (reference sequence). CDR3 length: 19 amino acids. This CDR3 is CAWSVHTVPGQTMNTEAFF. The CDR3 DNA is TGTGCCTGGAGTGTCCATACCGTCCCGGGACAGACGATGAACACTGAAGCTTTCTTT.

The chain employs TRBV5-1 and TRBJ2-7; D is perhaps TRBD1 (7 bases). The CDR3 extends over 16 amino acids. V was trimmed by 0 bases and J by 2 bases, leaving 15 bases between them. Germline CDR1 and CDR2: SGHRS and YFSETQ. CDR3 sequence reads: CASSLEAGGMTYEQYF. The CDR3 DNA sequence: TGCGCCAGCAGCTTGGAGGCAGGGGGGATGACCTACGAGCAGTACTTC. The full variable domain, with the rest looked up from reference TRBV5-1 and TRBJ2-7, is KAGVTQTPRYLIKTRGQQVTLSCSPISGHRSVSWYQQTPGQGLQFLFEYFSETQRNKGNFPGRFSGRQFSNSRSEMNVSTLELGDSALYLCASSLEAGGMTYEQYFGPGTRLTVT.

Comment on this clone: An end of the junction does not agree with germline; a read error may underlie this. The genes are TRBV4-1 and TRBJ2-1; D remains ambiguous. The CDR3 runs to 14 residues. CDR1 and CDR2 from the germline V gene are MGHRA and YSYEKL. In DNA, the CDR3 is TGCGCCAGCAGCCAAGGGTACTCCAACAATGAGCAGTTCTTC. The encoded protein is CASSQGYSNNEQFF.

The J gene is TRBJ1-2, the V gene TRBV5-1, with TRBD1 identical over 7 bases. After removal of 3 bases from V and 10 bases from J, the junction contained 12 bases not matched to a gene. The germline V gene encodes CDR1 SGHRS and CDR2 YFSETQ. This CDR3 is built from 14 residues. The DNA of the CDR3 is TGCGCCAGCAGCTCCGGGACAGAGGCGGTCGTCTACACCTTC. Translation gives CASSSGTEAVVYTF. The full variable domain, with the rest looked up from reference TRBV5-1 and TRBJ1-2, is KAGVTQTPRYLIKTRGQQVTLSCSPISGHRSVSWYQQTPGQGLQFLFEYFSETQRNKGNFPGRFSGRQFSNSRSEMNVSTLELGDSALYLCASSSGTEAVVYTFGSGTRLTVV.

The chain uses TRBV6-5 and TRBJ1-5; 8 bases agree with TRBD1. The CDR3 is made up of 14 amino acids. Trimming removed 5 bases from V and 6 bases from J; junction bases left unmatched: 6. CDR1 is MNHEY, CDR2 SVGAGI, per germline. The CDR3 is CASSTDREGQPQHF. The CDR3 DNA follows: TGTGCCAGCAGTACGGACAGGGAGGGTCAGCCCCAGCATTTT.

Here the CDR3 reads CATSSGGEPGANVLTF. In DNA, the CDR3 is TGTGCCACCTCTAGCGGGGGGGAACCTGGGGCCAACGTCCTGACTTTC. This chain uses TRBV6-4 with TRBJ2-6; 12 positions match TRBD2. In germline, CDR1 is MRHNA, CDR2 SNTAGT. The CDR3 contains 16 residues. V dropped 10 bases and J dropped 2; count of bases not matched to a gene: 6.

V gene TRBV25-1 combines with J gene TRBJ2-7, with D maybe TRBD1 (6 bases). CDR3 length equals 13 residues. CDR1 is MGHDK and CDR2 is SYGVNS in the germline V gene. V lost 3 bases and J 3 bases, leaving 9 bases between the germline ends. CDR3 loop: CASSDEGDYEQYF. CDR3 bases: TGTGCCAGCAGTGATGAGGGGGACTACGAGCAGTACTTC.

The V call is TRBV11-2, the J call TRBJ2-5; 9 nucleotides agree with TRBD1. Germline V gene lookup returns CDR1 SGHAT and CDR2 FQNNGV. V lost 5 bases and J lost 4; bases outside the gene matches: 2. The CDR3 extends over 13 amino acids. The CDR3 DNA reads TGTGCCAGCAGCGCGGACAGGGGAGAGACCCAGTACTTC. This gives the protein CASSADRGETQYF.

V usage is TRBV9 and J usage is TRBJ2-7; 11 bases fit TRBD2. The germline V gene encodes CDR1 SGDLS and CDR2 YYNGEE. This CDR3 spans 17 amino acids. The J segment lost 1 base and the V segment lost 0 bases, leaving 6 bases of the junction unmatched. CDR3 DNA: TGTGCCAGCAGCGTAGCCCCTAGCGGGGGGCTATCCTACGAGCAGTACTTC. Protein product: CASSVAPSGGLSYEQYF.

V usage is TRBV5-1 and J usage is TRBJ1-1, with D possibly matching TRBD1 (6 bases). The CDR3 sequence is 18 residues long. The germline V gene has CDR1 SGHRS and CDR2 YFSETQ. V lost 4 bases, J lost 0 bases, and 22 bases lay in between. CDR3 nucleotide sequence: TGCGCCAGCAGCGGGGGGGGCCCAGCCGCCTTTTTGAACACTGAAGCTTTCTTT. This translates into CASSGGGPAAFLNTEAFF.

The rearrangement joins TRBV5-4 to TRBJ2-1, with D perhaps TRBD1 (6 bases). CDR3 length: 13 amino acids. The V end lost 5 bases, the J end lost 8 bases, and 14 bases lay between the germline ends. Germline V CDR1 and CDR2: SGHNT, YYREEE (reference sequence). The CDR3 coding sequence is TGTGCCAGCAGACCTCAGAACAGGGATGAGCAGTTCTTC. Translating it yields CASRPQNRDEQFF.

The chain carries TRBV6-1 and TRBJ2-7, with D perhaps TRBD1 (6 bases). The germline gives CDR1 MNHNS, CDR2 SASEGT. The CDR3 is made up of 14 amino acids. V lost 3 bases and J lost 2, with 11 bases in between. The CDR3 nucleotides are TGTGCCAGCAGTGATTCTTACAGGGCCTACGAGCAGTACTTC. Protein product: CASSDSYRAYEQYF.

V and J are TRBV14 and TRBJ2-3; a weak D match, TRBD2 (6 bases). V lost 5 bases and J lost 6, with 15 bases in between. In germline, CDR1 is SGHDN, CDR2 FVKESK. The CDR3 is made up of 14 amino acids. As DNA, the CDR3 is TGTGCCAGCAGCGAACCGGGACTTATCGATACGCAGTATTTT. Encoded protein: CASSEPGLIDTQYF.

The chain combines TRBV18 with TRBJ2-7, with 8 positions matching TRBD1. The V segment lost 4 bases and the J segment 3 bases; nucleotides outside the gene matches: 5. The CDR3 covers 14 residues. Germline-derived CDR1 and CDR2 are KGHSH and LQKENI. The DNA of the CDR3 is TGTGCCAGCTCACTTTATGGACAGGGCTACGAGCAGTACTTC. It specifies CASSLYGQGYEQYF.

V and J are TRBV2 and TRBJ2-2, with TRBD1 identical over 9 bases. The CDR3 contains 14 residues. Germline loops: CDR1 SNHLY, CDR2 FYNNEI. Germline trimming cut 7 bases from V and 6 bases from J; bases unmatched to any gene: 6. The CDR3 nucleotides read TGTGCCAGCAAGAGGGACAGGGTTGCCGGGGAGCTGTTTTTT. As protein: CASKRDRVAGELFF.

The J gene is TRBJ1-1, the V gene TRBV2, with no clear D. Trimming cost V 8 bases and J 0 bases, with 16 bases left between them. CDR3 size: 15 residues. CDR1 SNHLY and CDR2 FYNNEI come from the germline V gene. CDR3 nucleotide sequence: TGTGCCAGCGCGAGTCGTTCTGCTATGAACACTGAAGCTTTCTTT. This sequence encodes CASASRSAMNTEAFF. The whole variable domain, filled in from reference TRBV2 and TRBJ1-1, reads EPEVTQTPSHQVTQMGQEVILRCVPISNHLYFYWYRQILGQKVEFLVSFYNNEISEKSEIFDDQFSVERPDGSNFTLKIRSTKLEDSAMYFCASASRSAMNTEAFFGQGTRLTVV.

In DNA form, the CDR3 reads TGTGCCAGCAGGGGCTGGGGCAACACTGAAGCTTTCTTT. Its translation is CASRGWGNTEAFF. V is TRBV2 and J is TRBJ1-1, with D perhaps matching TRBD1 (5 bases). CDR1 and CDR2 (germline): SNHLY, FYNNEI. CDR3 length: 13 amino acids. Trimming pared 6 bases from V and 2 bases from J, leaving 10 bases between.

The chain recombines TRBV9 with TRBJ1-3; 7 bases align to TRBD1. The CDR3 has 15 residues. Germline CDR1 and CDR2: SGDLS and YYNGEE. Trimming removed 0 bases from V and 5 bases from J; junction bases left unmatched: 5. The CDR3 DNA sequence: TGTGCCAGCAGCGTAGCCCCGACAGGGCGAAACACCATATATTTT. Translating it yields CASSVAPTGRNTIYF. Based on the CDR3 plus reference TRBV9 and TRBJ1-3, the full variable domain is DSGVTQTPKHLITATGQRVTLRCSPRSGDLSVYWYQQSLDQGLQFLIQYYNGEERAKGNILERFSAQQFPDLHSELNLSSLELGDSALYFCASSVAPTGRNTIYFGEGSWLTVV.

The chain is built from TRBV7-2 and TRBJ1-3; D is perhaps TRBD1 (6 bases). The V end was cut by 4 bases, the J end by 2 bases, with 9 bases between. The CDR3 contains 14 residues. The germline CDR1 and CDR2 sequences are SGHTA and FQGNSA. The DNA for the CDR3 is TGTGCCAGCAGCTCCAGGGGAGCTGGAAACACCATATATTTT. Translating gives CASSSRGAGNTIYF.

Concerning this clone: This CDR3 is missing its conserved last phenylalanine or tryptophan, likely due to a read error. The chain carries TRBV7-3 and TRBJ1-1, with D possibly TRBD1 on 6 matching bases. This CDR3 spans 15 amino acids. Germline V gene data show CDR1 as SGHTA and CDR2 as FQGTGA. CDR3 region: CASSLTGSQNTEAFL. CDR3 bases: TGTGCCAGCAGCCTAACAGGGAGCCAGAACACTGAAGCTTTCCTT.

Comment on this clone: One end of the junction is discordant with germline, which a read error may explain. The J gene is TRBJ2-7, the V gene TRBV30, with D uncertain. Germline assignment: CDR1 GTSNPN and CDR2 SVGIG (reference sequence). This CDR3 is 12 amino acids long. The CDR3 DNA follows: TGTGCCTGGAGTGTATTCTCCCACGAGCAGTACTTC. It encodes CAWSVFSHEQYF. Filled out from reference TRBV30 and TRBJ2-7, the complete variable domain reads SQTIHQWPATLVQPVGSPLSLECTVEGTSNPNLYWYRQAAGRGLQLLFYSVGIGQISSEVPQNLSASRPQDRQFILSSKKLLLSDSGFYLCAWSVFSHEQYFGPGTRLTVT.

The chain has TRBV5-4 and TRBJ1-2; TRBD1 agrees at 9 bases. This CDR3 comprises 13 residues. The V segment lost 4 bases and the J segment 4 bases; nucleotides outside the gene matches: 2. Per the germline V gene, CDR1 is SGHNT and CDR2 is YYREEE (reference sequence). The CDR3, as DNA: TGTGCCAGCAGCCAGGACAGGGGCTATGGCTACACCTTC. Protein sequence: CASSQDRGYGYTF.

The genes are TRBV4-3 and TRBJ2-6; no clear D. Deletions cut 1 base from V and 1 base from J, with 5 bases between. Germline CDR1 LGHNA, CDR2 YSLEER. This CDR3 is built from 15 residues. This CDR3 is CASSQVASGANVLTF. The CDR3 DNA is TGCGCCAGCAGCCAAGTGGCTTCTGGGGCCAACGTCCTGACTTTC.